This T cell receptor (beta chain) was sequenced for a study of neurological immune-mediated disorders. General observations from the study: The greatest TCR clonal expansion occurred in HTLV-1-associated myelopathy and the least in multiple sclerosis, which fell below healthy controls. TCR-beta repertoires seemed private in all groups, with no expanded CDR3 amino acid sequences shared.

The V end lost 4 bases, the J end lost 8 bases, and 18 bases lay between the germline ends. This CDR3 is built from 14 residues. CDR1 and CDR2 (germline): SGHRS, YFSETQ. For this clonotype: Its antigen remains unknown.

A single record per CDR3 protein comes from TCRdb applying MiXCR to the 5' RACE reads. The table records some 43,000 distinct CDR3 sequences, around 2.5% of them present only once. The source is a man aged 25 to 40 with multiple sclerosis. The V gene is TRBV5-1, the J gene TRBJ1-2, with D tentatively TRBD1 (5 bases). The sequenced sample consisted of PBMCs. CDR3 sequence: CASSPGRLEGGYTF. DNA of the CDR3: TGCGCCAGCAGCCCAGGGCGACTAGAGGGCGGCTACACCTTC.